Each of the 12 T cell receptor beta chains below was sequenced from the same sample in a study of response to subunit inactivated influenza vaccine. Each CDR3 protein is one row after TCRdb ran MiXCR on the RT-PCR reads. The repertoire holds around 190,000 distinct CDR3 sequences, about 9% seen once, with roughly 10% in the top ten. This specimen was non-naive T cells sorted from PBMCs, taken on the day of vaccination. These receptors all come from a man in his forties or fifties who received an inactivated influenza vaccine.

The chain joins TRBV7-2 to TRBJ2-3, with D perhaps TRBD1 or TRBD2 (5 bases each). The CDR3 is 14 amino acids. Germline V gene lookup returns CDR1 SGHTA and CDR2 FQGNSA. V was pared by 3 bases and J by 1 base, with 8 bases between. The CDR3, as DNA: TGTGCCAGCAGCTTGGGGGACGGCACAGATACGCAGTATTTT. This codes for CASSLGDGTDTQYF.

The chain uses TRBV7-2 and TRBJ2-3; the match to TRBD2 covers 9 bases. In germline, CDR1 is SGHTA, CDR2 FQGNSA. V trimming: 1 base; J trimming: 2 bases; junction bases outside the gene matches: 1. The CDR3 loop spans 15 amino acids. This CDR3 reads CASSLVGLATDTQYF. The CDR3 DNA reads TGTGCCAGCAGCTTAGTGGGACTAGCCACAGATACGCAGTATTTT.

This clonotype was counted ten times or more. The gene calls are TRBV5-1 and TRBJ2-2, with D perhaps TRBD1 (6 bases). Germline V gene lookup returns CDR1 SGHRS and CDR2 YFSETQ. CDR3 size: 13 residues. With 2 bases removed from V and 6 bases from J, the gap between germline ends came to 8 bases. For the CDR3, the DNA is TGCGCCAGCAGCTTCGGACAGCCCGGGGAGCTGTTTTTT. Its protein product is CASSFGQPGELFF.

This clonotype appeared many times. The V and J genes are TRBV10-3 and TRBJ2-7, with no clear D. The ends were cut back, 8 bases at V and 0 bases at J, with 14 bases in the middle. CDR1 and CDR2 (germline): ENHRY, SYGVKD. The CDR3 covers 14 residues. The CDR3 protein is CAIFNPGHSYEQYF. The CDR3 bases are TGTGCCATCTTCAATCCAGGCCACTCCTACGAGCAGTACTTC.

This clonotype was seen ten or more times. CDR3 in DNA: TGCGCCAGCAGCTTGGTAACGACAGATACGCAGTATTTT. The encoded protein is CASSLVTTDTQYF. The chain recombines TRBV5-1 with TRBJ2-3; D call uncertain. Trimming took off 0 bases at V and 3 bases at J, with 5 bases between the two ends. The CDR3 runs to 13 residues. In germline, CDR1 is SGHRS, CDR2 YFSETQ. The complete variable domain, with remaining parts taken from reference TRBV5-1 and TRBJ2-3, reads KAGVTQTPRYLIKTRGQQVTLSCSPISGHRSVSWYQQTPGQGLQFLFEYFSETQRNKGNFPGRFSGRQFSNSRSEMNVSTLELGDSALYLCASSLVTTDTQYFGPGTRLTVL.

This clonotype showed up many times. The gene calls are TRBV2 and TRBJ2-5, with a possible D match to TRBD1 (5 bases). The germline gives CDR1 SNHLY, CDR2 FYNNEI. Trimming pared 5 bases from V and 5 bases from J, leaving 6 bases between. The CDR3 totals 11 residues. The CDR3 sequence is CASSYRETQYF. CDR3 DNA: TGTGCCAGCAGTTACAGGGAGACCCAGTACTTC.

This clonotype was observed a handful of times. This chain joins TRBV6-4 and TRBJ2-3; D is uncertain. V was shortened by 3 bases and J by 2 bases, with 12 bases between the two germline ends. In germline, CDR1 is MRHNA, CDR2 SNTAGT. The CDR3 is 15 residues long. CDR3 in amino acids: CASSEFGVYTDTQYF. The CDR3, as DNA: TGTGCCAGCAGTGAATTTGGGGTCTACACAGATACGCAGTATTTT.

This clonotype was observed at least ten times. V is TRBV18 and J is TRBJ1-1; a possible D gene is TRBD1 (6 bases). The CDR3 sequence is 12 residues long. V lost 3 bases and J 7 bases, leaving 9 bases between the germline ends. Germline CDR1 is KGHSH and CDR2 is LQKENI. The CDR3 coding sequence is TGTGCCAGCTCACCGGGACAACTTGAAGCTTTCTTT. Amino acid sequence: CASSPGQLEAFF.

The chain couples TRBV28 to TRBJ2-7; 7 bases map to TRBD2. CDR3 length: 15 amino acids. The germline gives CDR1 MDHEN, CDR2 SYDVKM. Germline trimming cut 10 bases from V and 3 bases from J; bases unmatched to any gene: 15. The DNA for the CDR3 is TGTGCCACCACCCCCCTGGGGGGGAGTGGCTACGAGCAGTACTTC. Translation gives CATTPLGGSGYEQYF.

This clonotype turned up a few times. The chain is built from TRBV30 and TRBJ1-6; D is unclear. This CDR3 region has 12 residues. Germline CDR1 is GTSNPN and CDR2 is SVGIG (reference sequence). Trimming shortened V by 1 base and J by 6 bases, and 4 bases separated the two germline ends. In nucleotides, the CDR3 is TGTGCCTGGAGTGAACTTAATTCACCCCTCCACTTT. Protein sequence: CAWSELNSPLHF.

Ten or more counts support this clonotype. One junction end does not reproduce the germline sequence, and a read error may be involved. This CDR3 is CSARDEGDRGFF. CDR3 sequence (DNA): TGCAGTGCTAGAGATGAGGGGGACAGGGGCTTTTTC. This chain connects TRBV20-1 to TRBJ2-7; 10 bases line up with TRBD1. The CDR3 totals 12 residues. In germline, CDR1 is DFQATT, CDR2 SNEGSKA (reference sequence).

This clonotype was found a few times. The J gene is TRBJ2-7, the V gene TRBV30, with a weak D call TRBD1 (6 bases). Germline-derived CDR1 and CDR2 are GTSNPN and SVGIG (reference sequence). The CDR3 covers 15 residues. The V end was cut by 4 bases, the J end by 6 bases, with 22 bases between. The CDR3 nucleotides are TGTGCCTGGAACCCCGGGCTAGGGGGATATGGCGAGCAGTACTTC. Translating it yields CAWNPGLGGYGEQYF.